This T cell receptor beta chain originates from a study of blood T cell repertoires in COVID-19. This clone was counted ten times or more. Germline-derived CDR1 and CDR2 are SGDLS and YYNGEE. The V end lost 0 bases, the J end lost 3 bases, and 10 bases lay between the germline ends. There are 14 residues in the CDR3. The authors' processing: Amplified reference gene primers provided the basis for estimating nucleated cell counts. Measured with immunoSEQ multiplex PCR; TCRdb has only the in-frame clones, and not every one. D and trimming were read from the DNA, whereas the V and J calls and clone size are those reported in that table. This table has approximately 270,000 clones, 86% appearing once.

This sequence joins TRBV9 and TRBJ2-7; a weak D match, TRBD2 (5 bases). Material for sequencing was peripheral blood. The sequence came from a man between 35 and 55 years old with active or convalescent COVID-19. In DNA, the CDR3 is TGTGCCAGCAGCGTAGGGTCCGGGGACTACGAGCAGTACTTC. It translates to CASSVGSGDYEQYF.